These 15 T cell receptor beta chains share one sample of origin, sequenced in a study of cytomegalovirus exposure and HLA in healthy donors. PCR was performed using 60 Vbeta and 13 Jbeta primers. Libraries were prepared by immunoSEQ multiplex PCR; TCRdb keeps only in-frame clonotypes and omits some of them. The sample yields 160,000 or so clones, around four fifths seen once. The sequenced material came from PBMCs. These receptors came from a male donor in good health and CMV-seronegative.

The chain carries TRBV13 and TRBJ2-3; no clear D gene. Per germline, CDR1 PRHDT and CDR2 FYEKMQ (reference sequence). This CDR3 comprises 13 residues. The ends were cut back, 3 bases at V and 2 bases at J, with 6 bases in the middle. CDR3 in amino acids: CASSFASTDTQYF. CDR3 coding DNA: TGTGCCAGCAGCTTCGCGTCCACAGATACGCAGTATTTT.

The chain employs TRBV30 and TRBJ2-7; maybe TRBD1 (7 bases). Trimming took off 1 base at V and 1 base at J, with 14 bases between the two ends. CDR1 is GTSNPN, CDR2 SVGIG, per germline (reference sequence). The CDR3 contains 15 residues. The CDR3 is CAWSGGTALSYEQYF. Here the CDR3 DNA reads TGTGCCTGGAGTGGCGGGACAGCCCTTTCCTACGAGCAGTACTTC.

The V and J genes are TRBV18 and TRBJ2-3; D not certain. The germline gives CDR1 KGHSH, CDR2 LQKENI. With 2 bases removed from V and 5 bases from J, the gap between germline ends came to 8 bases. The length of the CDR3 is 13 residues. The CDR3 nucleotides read TGTGCCAGCTCACCAAAGCGTCAAGATACGCAGTATTTT. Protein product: CASSPKRQDTQYF. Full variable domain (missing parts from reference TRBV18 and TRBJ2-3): NAGVMQNPRHLVRRRGQEARLRCSPMKGHSHVYWYRQLPEEGLKFMVYLQKENIIDESGMPKERFSAEFPKEGPSILRIQQVVRGDSAAYFCASSPKRQDTQYFGPGTRLTVL.

CDR3 residues: CASSQWGGSGGATDTQYF. CDR3 in DNA: TGTGCCAGCAGCCAGTGGGGTGGTAGCGGGGGAGCCACAGATACGCAGTATTTT. The gene calls are TRBV4-2 and TRBJ2-3; the match to TRBD2 covers 9 bases. Germline-derived CDR1 and CDR2 are LGHNA and YNFKEQ. J gave up 2 bases and V 3 bases, and 12 bases lay outside the gene matches. The CDR3 length is 18 residues.

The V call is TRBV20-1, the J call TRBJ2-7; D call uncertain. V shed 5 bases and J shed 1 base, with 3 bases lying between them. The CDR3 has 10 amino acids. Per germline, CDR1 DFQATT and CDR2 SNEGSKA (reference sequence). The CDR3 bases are TGCAGTGCTCAATCCTACGAGCAGTACTTC. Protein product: CSAQSYEQYF.

CDR3 sequence: CASSFSSGEQYF. The CDR3 region has the DNA TGCGCCAGCAGCTTTTCGTCCGGCGAGCAGTACTTC. The gene calls are TRBV5-1 and TRBJ2-7; D gene uncertain. The CDR3 consists of 12 residues. V was cut by 2 bases and J by 6 bases, with 9 bases left in between. The germline CDR1 and CDR2 sequences are SGHRS and YFSETQ. The variable domain in full, completed from reference TRBV5-1 and TRBJ2-7, reads KAGVTQTPRYLIKTRGQQVTLSCSPISGHRSVSWYQQTPGQGLQFLFEYFSETQRNKGNFPGRFSGRQFSNSRSEMNVSTLELGDSALYLCASSFSSGEQYFGPGTRLTVT.

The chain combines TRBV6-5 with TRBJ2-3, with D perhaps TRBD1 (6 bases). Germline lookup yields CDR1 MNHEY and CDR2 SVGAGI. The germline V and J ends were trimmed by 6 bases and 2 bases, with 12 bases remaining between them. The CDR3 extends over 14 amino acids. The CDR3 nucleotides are TGTGCCAGCAGCCAACAGGGTTACACAGATACGCAGTATTTT. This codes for CASSQQGYTDTQYF.

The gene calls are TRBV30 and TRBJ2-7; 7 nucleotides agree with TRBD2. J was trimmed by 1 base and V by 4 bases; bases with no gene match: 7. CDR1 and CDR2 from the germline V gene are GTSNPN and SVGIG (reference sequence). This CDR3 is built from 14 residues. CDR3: CAWNSLAPSYEQYF. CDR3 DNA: TGTGCCTGGAACTCACTAGCGCCTTCCTACGAGCAGTACTTC.

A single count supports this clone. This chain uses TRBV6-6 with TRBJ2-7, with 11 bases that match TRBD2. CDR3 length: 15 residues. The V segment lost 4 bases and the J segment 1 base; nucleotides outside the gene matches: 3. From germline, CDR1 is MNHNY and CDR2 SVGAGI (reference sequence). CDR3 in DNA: TGTGCCAGCAGTTCACTAGCGGGGGTGTCCTACGAGCAGTACTTC. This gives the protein CASSSLAGVSYEQYF.

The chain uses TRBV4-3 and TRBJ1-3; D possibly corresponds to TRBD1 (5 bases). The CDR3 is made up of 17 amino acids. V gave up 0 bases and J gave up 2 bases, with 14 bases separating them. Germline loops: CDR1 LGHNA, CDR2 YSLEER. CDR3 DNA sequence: TGCGCCAGCAGCCAAGATTGGGGAGGGGTCCCTGGAAACACCATATATTTT. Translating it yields CASSQDWGGVPGNTIYF.

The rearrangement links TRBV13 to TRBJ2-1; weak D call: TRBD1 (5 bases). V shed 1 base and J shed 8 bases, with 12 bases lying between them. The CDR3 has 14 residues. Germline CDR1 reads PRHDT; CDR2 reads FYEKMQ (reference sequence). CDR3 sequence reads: CASSLEGHTHEQFF. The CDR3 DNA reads TGTGCCAGCAGCTTAGAGGGGCACACCCATGAGCAGTTCTTC.

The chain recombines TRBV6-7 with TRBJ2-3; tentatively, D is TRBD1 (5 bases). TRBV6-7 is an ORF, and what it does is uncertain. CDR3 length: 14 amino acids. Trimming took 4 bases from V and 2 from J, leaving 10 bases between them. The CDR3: CASSSTRVTDTQYF. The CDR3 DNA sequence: TGTGCCAGCAGTTCGACCAGGGTCACAGATACGCAGTATTTT.

The CDR3 reads CASSQDRGNNYGYTF. CDR3 in DNA: TGTGCCAGCAGCCAAGATCGGGGGAACAACTATGGCTACACCTTC. V and J are TRBV14 and TRBJ1-2; TRBD1 might be the D (5 bases). CDR1 is SGHDN and CDR2 is FVKESK in the germline V gene. The CDR3 sequence is 15 residues long. The V end lost 0 bases, the J end lost 2 bases, and 10 bases lay between the germline ends.

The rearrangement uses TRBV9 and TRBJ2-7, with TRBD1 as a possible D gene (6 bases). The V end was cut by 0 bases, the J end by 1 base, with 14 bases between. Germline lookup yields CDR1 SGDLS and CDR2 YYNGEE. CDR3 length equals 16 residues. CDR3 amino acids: CASSVDIGRGSYEQYF. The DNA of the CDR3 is TGTGCCAGCAGCGTAGACATCGGCAGGGGTTCCTACGAGCAGTACTTC.

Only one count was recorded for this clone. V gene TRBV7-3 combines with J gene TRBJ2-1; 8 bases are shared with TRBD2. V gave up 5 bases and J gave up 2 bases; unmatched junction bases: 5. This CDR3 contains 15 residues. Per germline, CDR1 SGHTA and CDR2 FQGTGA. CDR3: CASSLSGTTYNEQFF. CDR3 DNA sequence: TGTGCCAGCAGCCTTAGCGGGACTACCTACAATGAGCAGTTCTTC.